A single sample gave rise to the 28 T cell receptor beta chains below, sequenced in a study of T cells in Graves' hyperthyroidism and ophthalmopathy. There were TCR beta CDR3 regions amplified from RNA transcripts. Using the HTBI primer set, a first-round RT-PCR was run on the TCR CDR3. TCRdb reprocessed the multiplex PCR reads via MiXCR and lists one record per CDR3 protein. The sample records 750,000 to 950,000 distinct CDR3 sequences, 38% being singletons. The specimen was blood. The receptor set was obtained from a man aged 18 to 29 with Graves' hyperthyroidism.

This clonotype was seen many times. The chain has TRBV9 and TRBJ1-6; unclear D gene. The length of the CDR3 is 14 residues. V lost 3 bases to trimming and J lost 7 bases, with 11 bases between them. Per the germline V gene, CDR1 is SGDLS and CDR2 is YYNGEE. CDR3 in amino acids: CASSEEGQNSPLHF. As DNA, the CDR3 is TGTGCCAGCAGCGAGGAGGGCCAGAATTCACCCCTCCACTTT.

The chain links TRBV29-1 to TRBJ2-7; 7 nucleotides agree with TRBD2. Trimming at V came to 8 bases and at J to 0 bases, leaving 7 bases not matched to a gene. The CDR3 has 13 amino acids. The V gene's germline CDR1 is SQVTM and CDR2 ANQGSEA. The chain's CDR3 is CSFERDLSYEQYF. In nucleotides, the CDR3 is TGCAGCTTCGAGCGGGACCTCTCCTACGAGCAGTACTTC.

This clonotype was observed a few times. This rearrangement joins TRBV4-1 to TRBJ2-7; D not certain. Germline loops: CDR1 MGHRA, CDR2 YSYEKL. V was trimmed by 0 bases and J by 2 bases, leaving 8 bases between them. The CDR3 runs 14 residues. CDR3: CASSQDIPPYEQYF. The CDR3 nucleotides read TGCGCCAGCAGCCAAGACATACCTCCCTACGAGCAGTACTTC.

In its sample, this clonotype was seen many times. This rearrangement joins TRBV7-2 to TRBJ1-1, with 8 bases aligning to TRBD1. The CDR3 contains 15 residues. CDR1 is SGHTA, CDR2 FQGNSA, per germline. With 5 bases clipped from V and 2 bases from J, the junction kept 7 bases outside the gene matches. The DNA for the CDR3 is TGTGCCAGCAGCGCTCAACAGGGGGAAAACACTGAAGCTTTCTTT. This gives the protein CASSAQQGENTEAFF.

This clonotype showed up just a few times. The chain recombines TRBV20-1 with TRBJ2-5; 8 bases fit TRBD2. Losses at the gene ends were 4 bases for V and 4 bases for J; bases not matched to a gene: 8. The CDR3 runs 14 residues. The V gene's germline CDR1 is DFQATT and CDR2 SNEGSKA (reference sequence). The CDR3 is CSATREGTLETQYF. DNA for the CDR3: TGCAGTGCTACCCGGGAGGGGACTCTAGAGACCCAGTACTTC.

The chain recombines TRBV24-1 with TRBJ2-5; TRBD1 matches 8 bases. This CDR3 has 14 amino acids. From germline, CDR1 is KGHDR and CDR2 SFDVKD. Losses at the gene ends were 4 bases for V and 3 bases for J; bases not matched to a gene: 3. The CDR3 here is CATSDETGEETQYF. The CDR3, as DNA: TGTGCCACCAGTGACGAGACAGGGGAAGAGACCCAGTACTTC.

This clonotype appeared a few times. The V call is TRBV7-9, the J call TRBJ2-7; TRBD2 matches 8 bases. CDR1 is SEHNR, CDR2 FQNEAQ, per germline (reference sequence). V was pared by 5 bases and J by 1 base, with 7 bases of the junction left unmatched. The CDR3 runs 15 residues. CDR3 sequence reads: CASSPERGPSYEQYF. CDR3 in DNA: TGTGCCAGCAGCCCCGAGCGGGGGCCTTCCTACGAGCAGTACTTC.

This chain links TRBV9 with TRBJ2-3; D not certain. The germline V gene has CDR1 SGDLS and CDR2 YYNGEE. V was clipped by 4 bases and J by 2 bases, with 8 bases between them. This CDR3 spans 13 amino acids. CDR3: CASSPENTDTQYF. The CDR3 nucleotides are TGTGCCAGCAGCCCAGAGAACACAGATACGCAGTATTTT.

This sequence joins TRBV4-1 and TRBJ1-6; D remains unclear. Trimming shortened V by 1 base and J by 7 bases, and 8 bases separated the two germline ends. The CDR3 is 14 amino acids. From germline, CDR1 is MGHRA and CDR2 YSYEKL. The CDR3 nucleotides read TGCGCCAGCAGCCAAGGGGAGCTGAATTCACCCCTCCACTTT. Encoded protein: CASSQGELNSPLHF.

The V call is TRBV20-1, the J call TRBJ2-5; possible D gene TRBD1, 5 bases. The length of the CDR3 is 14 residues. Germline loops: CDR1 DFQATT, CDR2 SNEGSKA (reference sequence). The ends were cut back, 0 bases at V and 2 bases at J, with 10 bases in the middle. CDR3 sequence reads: CSARDPRQQETQYF. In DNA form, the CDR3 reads TGCAGTGCTAGAGATCCGAGACAGCAAGAGACCCAGTACTTC.

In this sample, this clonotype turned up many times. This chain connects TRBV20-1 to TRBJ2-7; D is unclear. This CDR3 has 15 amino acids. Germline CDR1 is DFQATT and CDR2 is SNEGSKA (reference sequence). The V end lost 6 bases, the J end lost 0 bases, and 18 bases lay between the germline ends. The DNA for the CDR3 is TGCAGTGCCCCGACCGGACCCAAGCGCTCCTACGAGCAGTACTTC. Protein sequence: CSAPTGPKRSYEQYF.

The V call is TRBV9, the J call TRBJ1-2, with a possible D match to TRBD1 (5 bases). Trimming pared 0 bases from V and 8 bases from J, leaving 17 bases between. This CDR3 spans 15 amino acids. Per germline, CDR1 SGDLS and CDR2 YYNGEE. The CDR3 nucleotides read TGTGCCAGCAGCGTAGGGGGGAACACTGGTTCGGGCTACACCTTC. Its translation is CASSVGGNTGSGYTF.

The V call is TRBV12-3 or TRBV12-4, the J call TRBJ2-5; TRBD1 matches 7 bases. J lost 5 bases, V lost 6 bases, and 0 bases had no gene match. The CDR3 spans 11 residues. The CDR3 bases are TGTGCCAGCAGGGACAGGGAGACCCAGTACTTC. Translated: CASRDRETQYF.

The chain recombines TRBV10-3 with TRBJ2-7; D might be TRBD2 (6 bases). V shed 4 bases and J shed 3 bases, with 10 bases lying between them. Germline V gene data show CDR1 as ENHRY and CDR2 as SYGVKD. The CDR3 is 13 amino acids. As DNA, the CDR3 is TGTGCCATCAGTGGGAGAGCGGGCTACGAGCAGTACTTC. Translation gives CAISGRAGYEQYF.

This CDR3 reads CASSPASLTQYF. The CDR3 region has the DNA TGTGCCAGCAGCCCTGCGTCCCTCACCCAGTACTTC. The chain links TRBV7-2 to TRBJ2-5; no clear D gene. The germline V gene encodes CDR1 SGHTA and CDR2 FQGNSA. This CDR3 comprises 12 residues. The V end lost 5 bases, the J end lost 8 bases, and 12 bases lay between the germline ends. Combining the CDR3 with reference TRBV7-2 and TRBJ2-5 gives the whole variable domain GAGVSQSPSNKVTEKGKDVELRCDPISGHTALYWYRQSLGQGLEFLIYFQGNSAPDKSGLPSDRFSAERTGGSVSTLTIQRTQQEDSAVYLCASSPASLTQYFGPGTRLLVL.

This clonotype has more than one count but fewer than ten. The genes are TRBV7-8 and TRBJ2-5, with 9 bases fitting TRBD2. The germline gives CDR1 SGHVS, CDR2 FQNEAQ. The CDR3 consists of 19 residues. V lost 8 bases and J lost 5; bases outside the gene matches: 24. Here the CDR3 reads CASLKGFSGSHGSRETQYF. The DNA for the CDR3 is TGTGCCAGCCTCAAGGGGTTTAGCGGGAGCCATGGTTCGAGGGAGACCCAGTACTTC.

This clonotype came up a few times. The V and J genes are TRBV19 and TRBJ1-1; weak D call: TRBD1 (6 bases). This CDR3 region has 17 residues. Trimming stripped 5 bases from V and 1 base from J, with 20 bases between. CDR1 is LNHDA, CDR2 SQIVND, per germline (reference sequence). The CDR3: CASSVGSGQPRNTEAFF. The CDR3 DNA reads TGTGCCAGTAGTGTCGGATCAGGACAGCCCAGGAACACTGAAGCTTTCTTT.

CDR3 region: CATSRPGDSLWVNQPQHF. CDR3 nucleotides: TGTGCCACCAGCAGACCAGGGGATAGCCTCTGGGTCAATCAGCCCCAGCATTTT. This chain joins TRBV15 and TRBJ1-5; the D gene is possibly TRBD1 (6 bases). This CDR3 has 18 residues. Germline V gene data show CDR1 as LNHNV and CDR2 as YYDKDF (reference sequence). Trimming removed 2 bases at V and 3 bases at J, with 20 bases between.

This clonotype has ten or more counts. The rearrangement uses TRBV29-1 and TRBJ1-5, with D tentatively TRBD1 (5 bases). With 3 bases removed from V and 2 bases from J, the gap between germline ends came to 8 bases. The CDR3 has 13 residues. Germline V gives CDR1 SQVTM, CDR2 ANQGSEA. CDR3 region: CSVETEGNQPQHF. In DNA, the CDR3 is TGCAGCGTTGAGACAGAAGGCAATCAGCCCCAGCATTTT.

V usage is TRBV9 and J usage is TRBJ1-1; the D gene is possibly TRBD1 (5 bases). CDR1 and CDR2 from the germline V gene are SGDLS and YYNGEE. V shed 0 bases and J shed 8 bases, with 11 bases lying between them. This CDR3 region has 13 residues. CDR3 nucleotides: TGTGCCAGCAGCGTAGTGTGGGGGACGGAAGCTTTCTTT. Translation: CASSVVWGTEAFF.

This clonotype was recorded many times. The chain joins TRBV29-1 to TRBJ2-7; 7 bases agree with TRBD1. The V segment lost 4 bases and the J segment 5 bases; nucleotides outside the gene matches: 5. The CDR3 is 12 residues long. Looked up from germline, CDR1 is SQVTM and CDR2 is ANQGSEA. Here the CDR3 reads CSVVRGFNEQYF. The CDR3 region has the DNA TGCAGCGTTGTCAGGGGGTTTAACGAGCAGTACTTC.

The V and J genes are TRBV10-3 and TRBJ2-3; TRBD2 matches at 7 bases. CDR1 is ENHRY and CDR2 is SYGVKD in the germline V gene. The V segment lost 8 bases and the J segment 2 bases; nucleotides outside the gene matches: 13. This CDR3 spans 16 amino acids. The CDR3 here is CAIGPSWEGLTDTQYF. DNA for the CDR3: TGTGCCATCGGGCCTTCTTGGGAGGGCCTCACAGATACGCAGTATTTT.

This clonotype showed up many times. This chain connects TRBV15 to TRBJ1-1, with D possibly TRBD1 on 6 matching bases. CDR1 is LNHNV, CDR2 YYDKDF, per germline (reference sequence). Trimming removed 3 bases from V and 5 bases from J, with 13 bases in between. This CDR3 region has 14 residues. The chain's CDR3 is CATSSWGAGTEAFF. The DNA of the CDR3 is TGTGCCACCAGCAGTTGGGGGGCCGGTACTGAAGCTTTCTTT.

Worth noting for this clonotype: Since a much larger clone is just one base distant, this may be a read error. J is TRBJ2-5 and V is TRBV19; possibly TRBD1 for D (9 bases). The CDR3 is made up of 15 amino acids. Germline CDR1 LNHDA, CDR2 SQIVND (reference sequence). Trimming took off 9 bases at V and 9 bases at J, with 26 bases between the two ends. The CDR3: CASITGTGLREAQYF. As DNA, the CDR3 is TGTGCCAGCATCACCGGGACAGGGTTGCGGGAGGCCCAGTACTTC. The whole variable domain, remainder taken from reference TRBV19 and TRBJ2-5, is DGGITQSPKYLFRKEGQNVTLSCEQNLNHDAMYWYRQDPGQGLRLIYYSQIVNDFQKGDIAEGYSVSREKKESFPLTVTSAQKNPTAFYLCASITGTGLREAQYFGPGTRLLVL.

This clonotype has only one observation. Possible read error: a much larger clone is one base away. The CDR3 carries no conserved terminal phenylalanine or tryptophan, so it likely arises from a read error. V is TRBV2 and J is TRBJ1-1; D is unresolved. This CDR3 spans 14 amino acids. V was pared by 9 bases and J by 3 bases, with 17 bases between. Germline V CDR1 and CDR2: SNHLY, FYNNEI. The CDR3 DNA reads TGTGCCAGTATCTTTTCGTCTTGGGACACTGAAGCTTTCTAT. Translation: CASIFSSWDTEAFY.

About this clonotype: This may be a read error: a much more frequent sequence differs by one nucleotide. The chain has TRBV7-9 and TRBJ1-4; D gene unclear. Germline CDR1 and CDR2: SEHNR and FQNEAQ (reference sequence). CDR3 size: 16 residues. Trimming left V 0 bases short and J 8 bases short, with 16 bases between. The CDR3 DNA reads TGTGCCAGCAGCTTAGCGGGGAAAGAAGCGGACGAAAAACTGTTTTTT. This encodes CASSLAGKEADEKLFF.

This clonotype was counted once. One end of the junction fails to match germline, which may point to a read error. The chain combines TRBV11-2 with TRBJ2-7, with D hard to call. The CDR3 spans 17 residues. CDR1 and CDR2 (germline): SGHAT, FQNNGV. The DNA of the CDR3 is TGCGCCAGCAGCCGTGACCTGTACACGACGGAGACCCTTGAGCAGTACTTC. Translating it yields CASSRDLYTTETLEQYF.

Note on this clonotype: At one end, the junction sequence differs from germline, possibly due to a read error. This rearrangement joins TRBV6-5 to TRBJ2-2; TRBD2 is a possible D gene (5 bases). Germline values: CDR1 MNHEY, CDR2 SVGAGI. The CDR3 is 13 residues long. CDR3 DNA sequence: TGTGCCAGCAGTCCTTTCCACACCGGGGAGCTGCTTTTT. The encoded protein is CASSPFHTGELLF.